These 27 T cell receptor beta chains were sequenced from one sample in a study of blood T cell repertoires in COVID-19. Data came from immunoSEQ multiplex PCR; TCRdb stores just in-frame clones and leaves some out. The sample yields around 250,000 clones, roughly 84% seen once. The sequenced material came from peripheral blood. The receptors come from a woman aged 35 to 49 who had recovered from COVID-19.

The chain has TRBV12-3 or TRBV12-4 and TRBJ1-4; D perhaps matches TRBD1 (5 bases). V dropped 9 bases and J dropped 5 bases, with 13 bases sitting between them. This CDR3 is 13 amino acids long. The CDR3 nucleotides read TGTGCCAGTGACAGCTTCAAAAATGAAAAACTGTTTTTT. Its protein is CASDSFKNEKLFF.

The V gene is TRBV5-1, the J gene TRBJ1-5, with TRBD1 as a possible D gene (5 bases). V lost 8 bases and J 0 bases, leaving 15 bases between the germline ends. CDR3 length: 15 amino acids. The germline V gene encodes CDR1 SGHRS and CDR2 YFSETQ. The CDR3 loop reads CASLGGVPSNQPQHF. Written as DNA, the CDR3 is TGCGCCAGTCTGGGGGGGGTCCCTAGCAATCAGCCCCAGCATTTT.

This chain uses TRBV7-6 with TRBJ2-7, with D possibly matching TRBD1 (6 bases). Germline loops: CDR1 SGHVS, CDR2 FNYEAQ. V lost 4 bases and J lost 3, with 19 bases in between. This CDR3 is built from 16 residues. CDR3 coding DNA: TGTGCCAGCAGCTCCCGTAGGGGGATAAATAACTACGAGCAGTACTTC. Amino acid sequence: CASSSRRGINNYEQYF. Based on the CDR3 plus reference TRBV7-6 and TRBJ2-7, the full variable domain is GAGVSQSPRYKVTKRGQDVALRCDPISGHVSLYWYRQALGQGPEFLTYFNYEAQQDKSGLPNDRFSAERPEGSISTLTIQRTEQRDSAMYRCASSSRRGINNYEQYFGPGTRLTVT.

The chain carries TRBV4-2 and TRBJ1-1; D perhaps matches TRBD1 (6 bases). This CDR3 region has 15 residues. CDR1 is LGHNA and CDR2 is YNFKEQ in the germline V gene. Trimming shortened V by 1 base and J by 2 bases, and 11 bases separated the two germline ends. The CDR3 DNA follows: TGTGCCAGCAGCCAAGGAGGGGGTCGAAACACTGAAGCTTTCTTT. Amino acid sequence: CASSQGGGRNTEAFF.

The chain joins TRBV10-3 to TRBJ1-2; maybe TRBD1 (6 bases). Germline CDR1 is ENHRY and CDR2 is SYGVKD. Trimming shortened V by 2 bases and J by 0 bases, and 19 bases separated the two germline ends. The CDR3 length is 18 residues. Here the CDR3 reads CAISERTGQATANYGYTF. The DNA of the CDR3 is TGTGCCATCAGTGAGAGGACGGGACAAGCTACAGCTAACTATGGCTACACCTTC.

The chain carries TRBV28 and TRBJ1-2; 8 bases line up with TRBD1. The V gene's germline CDR1 is MDHEN and CDR2 SYDVKM. The length of the CDR3 is 14 residues. The trim removed 6 bases at V and 0 bases at J, leaving 3 bases unmatched. The CDR3 DNA follows: TGTGCCAGCAGGCGGACAGGGCCTAACTATGGCTACACCTTC. This codes for CASRRTGPNYGYTF.

The chain couples TRBV2 to TRBJ2-6, with a possible D match to TRBD2 (7 bases). CDR3 length: 17 amino acids. CDR1 and CDR2 from the germline V gene are SNHLY and FYNNEI. V dropped 7 bases and J dropped 4 bases, with 20 bases sitting between them. The CDR3 loop reads CASIWGGLPSGANVLTF. The CDR3 bases are TGTGCCAGCATTTGGGGGGGGCTCCCCTCCGGGGCCAACGTCCTGACTTTC.

The chain couples TRBV10-3 to TRBJ2-7; TRBD1 matches 10 bases. The germline V gene has CDR1 ENHRY and CDR2 SYGVKD. J lost 5 bases, V lost 10 bases, and 11 bases had no gene match. The CDR3 is made up of 14 amino acids. This chain's CDR3 is CATTPGQGKHEQYF. In DNA form, the CDR3 reads TGTGCCACTACCCCGGGACAGGGGAAACACGAGCAGTACTTC.

The rearrangement uses TRBV19 and TRBJ1-5; possible D gene TRBD1, 6 bases. Trimming stripped 5 bases from V and 0 bases from J, with 14 bases between. CDR3 size: 16 residues. Germline CDR1 reads LNHDA; CDR2 reads SQIVND (reference sequence). The CDR3: CASSPTDRYSNQPQHF. In DNA, the CDR3 is TGTGCCAGTAGTCCAACGGACAGATATAGCAATCAGCCCCAGCATTTT.

The CDR3: CATSRPGGHYGYTF. CDR3 sequence (DNA): TGTGCCACCAGCCGACCGGGGGGGCATTATGGCTACACCTTC. The chain joins TRBV15 to TRBJ1-2; D is possibly TRBD1 (6 bases). V was cut by 5 bases and J by 5 bases, with 15 bases left in between. Germline V gene sequence: CDR1 LNHNV, CDR2 YYDKDF (reference sequence). This CDR3 has 14 residues. Looking up the rest from reference TRBV15 and TRBJ1-2 gives the full variable domain: DAMVIQNPRYQVTQFGKPVTLSCSQTLNHNVMYWYQQKSSQAPKLLFHYYDKDFNNEADTPDNFQSRRPNTSFCFLDIRSPGLGDTAMYLCATSRPGGHYGYTFGSGTRLTVV.

The chain carries TRBV27 and TRBJ1-6, with a weak D call TRBD1 (5 bases). The CDR3 is 14 residues long. V gave up 7 bases and J gave up 6 bases, with 13 bases separating them. The germline V gene has CDR1 MNHEY and CDR2 SMNVEV (reference sequence). Here the CDR3 reads CASTDEQANSPLHF. DNA of the CDR3: TGTGCCAGCACCGATGAACAGGCTAATTCACCCCTCCACTTT.

The sample holds a few counts of this clone. The chain uses TRBV11-3 and TRBJ2-7; 9 nucleotides agree with TRBD1. V shed 1 base, J shed 3 bases, and the junction held 7 bases outside the gene matches. The CDR3 contains 16 residues. Germline V gives CDR1 SGHNT, CDR2 YENEEA. CDR3 nucleotide sequence: TGTGCCAGCAGCTTAGGGGCCGGGACAGGGAGCTACGAGCAGTACTTC. It translates to CASSLGAGTGSYEQYF.

This chain joins TRBV2 and TRBJ2-3, with D perhaps TRBD2 (5 bases). V was pared by 6 bases and J by 3 bases, with 10 bases between. This CDR3 comprises 13 residues. Germline assignment: CDR1 SNHLY and CDR2 FYNNEI. CDR3 DNA sequence: TGTGCCAGCAGCCAACTAGGTACAGATACGCAGTATTTT. Amino acids: CASSQLGTDTQYF.

This clone was seen more than once but under ten times. The rearrangement joins TRBV7-6 to TRBJ2-2; D ambiguous. The CDR3 consists of 15 residues. Per the germline V gene, CDR1 is SGHVS and CDR2 is FNYEAQ. With 3 bases removed from V and 2 bases from J, the gap between germline ends came to 10 bases. The CDR3 reads CASSLETDNTGELFF. CDR3 nucleotides: TGTGCCAGCAGCTTGGAAACAGACAACACCGGGGAGCTGTTTTTT.

The gene calls are TRBV15 and TRBJ2-1; 8 positions agree with TRBD2. The CDR3 runs 16 residues. Germline lookup yields CDR1 LNHNV and CDR2 YYDKDF (reference sequence). V was clipped by 6 bases and J by 3 bases; unmatched bases: 10. In nucleotides, the CDR3 is TGTGCCACCAGTTCCCCAGAAGCGGGGGTCTACAATGAGCAGTTCTTC. This codes for CATSSPEAGVYNEQFF.

This clone was recorded a few times. V gene TRBV6-6 combines with J gene TRBJ2-1, with D tentatively TRBD1 (6 bases). The CDR3 consists of 15 residues. Trimming took off 7 bases at V and 8 bases at J, with 21 bases between the two ends. CDR1 is MNHNY and CDR2 is SVGAGI in the germline V gene (reference sequence). For the CDR3, the DNA is TGTGCCAGCACCCCCAGTGGGGGCGAGGGGCATGAGCAGTTCTTC. Encoded protein: CASTPSGGEGHEQFF.

Notes on this clone: Other nucleotide sequences in the sample specify the same CDR3. This rearrangement joins TRBV12-3 or TRBV12-4 to TRBJ1-3, with D unresolved. There are 13 residues in the CDR3. Deletions cut 1 base from V and 4 bases from J, with 5 bases between. CDR3 protein: CASSLDRGNTIYF. CDR3 sequence (DNA): TGTGCCAGCAGTTTAGACAGAGGAAACACCATATATTTT.

The chain is built from TRBV10-3 and TRBJ2-2, with 11 bases aligning to TRBD2. CDR3 length: 15 amino acids. Germline CDR1 and CDR2: ENHRY and SYGVKD. Trimming cost V 8 bases and J 5 bases; bases outside gene matches: 7. CDR3 sequence (DNA): TGTGCCATCGCCGGGACTAGCGGCCCAACCGGGGAGCTGTTTTTT. It translates to CAIAGTSGPTGELFF.

The rearrangement uses TRBV3-1 (or the pseudogene TRBV3-2) and TRBJ1-1, with D maybe TRBD1 (5 bases). Trimming cost V 1 base and J 3 bases, with 12 bases left between them. This CDR3 is built from 15 residues. From germline, CDR1 is LGHDT and CDR2 YNNKEL (reference sequence). CDR3 amino acids: CASSQARTPYTEAFF. CDR3 DNA: TGTGCCAGCAGCCAAGCCCGGACACCTTACACTGAAGCTTTCTTT.

The V gene is TRBV28, the J gene TRBJ2-5; 12 nucleotides align to TRBD2. This CDR3 has 14 residues. Germline CDR1 is MDHEN and CDR2 is SYDVKM. The V and J ends lost 5 bases and 4 bases, in that order; junction bases with no gene match: 2. CDR3 nucleotide sequence: TGTGCCAGCAGTCCGGGACTAGCGGGAGAGACCCAGTACTTC. Translating it yields CASSPGLAGETQYF.

The rearrangement links TRBV2 to TRBJ2-5, with D possibly matching TRBD2 (7 bases). The CDR3 loop spans 16 amino acids. Per the germline V gene, CDR1 is SNHLY and CDR2 is FYNNEI. The V gene lost 4 bases and the J gene lost 2 bases, with 17 bases spanning the gap. This CDR3 is CASSVGGGAAQETQYF. The CDR3 nucleotides read TGTGCCAGCAGTGTAGGTGGGGGGGCGGCGCAAGAGACCCAGTACTTC.

The rearrangement uses TRBV6-2 or TRBV6-3 and TRBJ2-3; 12 bases fit TRBD2. Germline V gene lookup returns CDR1 MNHEY and CDR2 SVGEGT. The CDR3 sequence is 18 residues long. V trimming: 3 bases; J trimming: 0 bases; junction bases outside the gene matches: 7. Here the CDR3 reads CASSYWLAGGPSTDTQYF. CDR3 nucleotide sequence: TGTGCCAGCAGTTATTGGCTAGCGGGGGGGCCTAGCACAGATACGCAGTATTTT.

CDR3 bases: TGCGCCAGCAGCTGGATACAGGGGACCGAAGCTTTCTTT. This sequence encodes CASSWIQGTEAFF. This chain links TRBV5-1 with TRBJ1-1, with TRBD1 identical over 7 bases. V shed 3 bases and J 8 bases; nucleotides not matched to a gene: 7. This CDR3 comprises 13 residues. Looked up from germline, CDR1 is SGHRS and CDR2 is YFSETQ.

V and J are TRBV6-5 and TRBJ1-1, with a tentative D call TRBD1 (5 bases). V was clipped by 7 bases and J by 2 bases, with 11 bases between them. The CDR3 runs 13 residues. Germline V gives CDR1 MNHEY, CDR2 SVGAGI. DNA of the CDR3: TGTGCCAGCAAAAGGACAACAAACACTGAAGCTTTCTTT. Its translation is CASKRTTNTEAFF.

V and J are TRBV2 and TRBJ1-6; perhaps TRBD1 as D (6 bases). CDR1 is SNHLY, CDR2 FYNNEI, per germline. Between the trimmed V and J ends, which lost 6 bases and 7 bases, there was a span of 10 bases. There are 13 residues in the CDR3. CDR3 amino acids: CASSGTQNSPLHF. CDR3 coding DNA: TGTGCCAGCAGCGGGACACAGAATTCACCCCTCCACTTT.

The chain combines TRBV14 with TRBJ1-5; no reliable D call. In germline, CDR1 is SGHDN, CDR2 FVKESK. The CDR3 has 14 amino acids. Trimming took 1 base from V and 6 from J, leaving 10 bases between them. The chain's CDR3 is CASSQGRGGQPQHF. The CDR3 DNA sequence: TGTGCCAGCAGCCAAGGTCGCGGAGGTCAGCCCCAGCATTTT. The full variable domain, in which reference TRBV14 and TRBJ1-5 provide the parts outside the CDR3, is EAGVTQFPSHSVIEKGQTVTLRCDPISGHDNLYWYRRVMGKEIKFLLHFVKESKQDESGMPNNRFLAERTGGTYSTLKVQPAELEDSGVYFCASSQGRGGQPQHFGDGTRLSIL.

The chain combines TRBV7-2 with TRBJ2-3, with 7 nucleotides matching TRBD2. CDR1 and CDR2 (germline): SGHTA, FQGNSA. The CDR3 loop spans 14 amino acids. J lost 2 bases, V lost 8 bases, and 7 bases had no gene match. CDR3 sequence: CASQLAGLTDTQYF. The CDR3 nucleotides read TGTGCCAGCCAATTAGCGGGCCTCACAGATACGCAGTATTTT.